This T cell receptor (beta chain) emerged from a study of blood T cell repertoires in COVID-19. J gave up 12 bases and V 2 bases, and 5 bases lay outside the gene matches. The CDR3 has 12 residues. Germline V lookup: CDR1 MGHRA, CDR2 YSYEKL. As originally analysed: Amplification with reference gene primers provided the estimates of nucleated cell counts. Produced via immunoSEQ multiplex PCR; TCRdb's table is partial and in-frame only. V, J and clone size are taken as reported in that table, and D and trimming were inferred from the DNA itself. This table holds 250,000 or so clones, 90% found once. The TCR sequence derives from an older woman with COVID-19, enrolled during active disease. The specimen sequenced was peripheral blood. The chain links TRBV4-1 to TRBJ1-1; TRBD1 aligns across 8 bases. The CDR3 DNA follows: TGCGCCAGCAGCCAAACCGGACAGGGCTCTTTCTTT. Encoded protein: CASSQTGQGSFF.